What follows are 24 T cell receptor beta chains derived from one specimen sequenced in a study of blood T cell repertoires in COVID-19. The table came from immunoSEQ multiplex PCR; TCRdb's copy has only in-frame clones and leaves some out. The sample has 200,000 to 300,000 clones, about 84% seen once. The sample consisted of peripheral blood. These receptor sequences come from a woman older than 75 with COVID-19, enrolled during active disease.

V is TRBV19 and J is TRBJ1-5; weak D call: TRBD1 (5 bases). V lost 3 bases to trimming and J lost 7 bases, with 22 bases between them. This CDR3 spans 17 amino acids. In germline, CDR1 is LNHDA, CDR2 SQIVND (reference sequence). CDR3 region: CASSIRSGERAGQPQHF. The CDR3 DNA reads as TGTGCCAGTAGTATTAGATCGGGGGAGCGGGCAGGGCAGCCCCAGCATTTT.

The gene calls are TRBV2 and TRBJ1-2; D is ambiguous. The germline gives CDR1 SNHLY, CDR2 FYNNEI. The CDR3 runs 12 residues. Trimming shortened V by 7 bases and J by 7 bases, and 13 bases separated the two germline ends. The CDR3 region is CASNTVESGYTF. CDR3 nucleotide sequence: TGTGCCAGCAATACAGTTGAAAGTGGCTACACCTTC.

CDR3 region: CASIPSNRVLSYEQYV. The CDR3 bases are TGCGCCAGCATTCCCTCAAACAGGGTTCTCTCCTACGAGCAGTACGTC. The V and J genes are TRBV5-1 and TRBJ2-7; D may be TRBD1 (6 bases). Germline loops: CDR1 SGHRS, CDR2 YFSETQ. The ends were cut back, 6 bases at V and 0 bases at J, with 19 bases in the middle. This CDR3 is built from 16 residues.

The CDR3 here is CASSLATRGDSPLHF. The CDR3 DNA follows: TGTGCCAGCAGCTTAGCGACCAGGGGGGATTCACCCCTCCACTTT. The chain combines TRBV11-2 with TRBJ1-6; 7 bases agree with TRBD1. Germline assignment: CDR1 SGHAT and CDR2 FQNNGV. There are 15 residues in the CDR3. The V and J ends lost 1 base and 8 bases, in that order; junction bases with no gene match: 5.

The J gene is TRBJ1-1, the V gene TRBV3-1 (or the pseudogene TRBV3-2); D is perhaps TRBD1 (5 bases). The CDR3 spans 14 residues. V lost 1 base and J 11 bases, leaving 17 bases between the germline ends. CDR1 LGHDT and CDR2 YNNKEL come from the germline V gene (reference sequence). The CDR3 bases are TGTGCCAGCAGCCAAGTTGGGGGGGGGACTTGGGCTTTCTTT. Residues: CASSQVGGGTWAFF.

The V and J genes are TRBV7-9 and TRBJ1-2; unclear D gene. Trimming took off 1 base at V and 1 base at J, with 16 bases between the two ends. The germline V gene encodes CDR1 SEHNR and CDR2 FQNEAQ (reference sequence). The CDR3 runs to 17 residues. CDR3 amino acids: CASSLGSGLSGNYGYTF. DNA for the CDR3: TGTGCCAGCAGCTTAGGATCGGGGTTAAGTGGTAACTATGGCTACACCTTC.

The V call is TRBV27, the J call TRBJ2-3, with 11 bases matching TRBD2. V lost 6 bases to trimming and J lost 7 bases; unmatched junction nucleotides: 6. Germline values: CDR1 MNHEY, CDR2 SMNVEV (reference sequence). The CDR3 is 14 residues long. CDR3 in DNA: TGTGCCAGCAGGGCTAGCGGGGGGATATATACGCAGTATTTT. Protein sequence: CASRASGGIYTQYF.

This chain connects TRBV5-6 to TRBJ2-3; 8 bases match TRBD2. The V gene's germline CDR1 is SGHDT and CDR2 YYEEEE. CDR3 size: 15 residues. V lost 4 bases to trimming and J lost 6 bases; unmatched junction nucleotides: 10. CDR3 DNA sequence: TGTGCCAGCAGCCCGGGGGGGGGCATTTGGGATACGCAGTATTTT. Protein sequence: CASSPGGGIWDTQYF.

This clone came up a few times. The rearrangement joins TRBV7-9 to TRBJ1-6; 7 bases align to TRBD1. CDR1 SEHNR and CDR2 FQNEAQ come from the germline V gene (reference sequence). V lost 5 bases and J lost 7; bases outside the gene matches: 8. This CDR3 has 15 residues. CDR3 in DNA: TGTGCCAGCAGCCGTCCCGGGACAGCGAATTCACCCCTCCACTTT. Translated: CASSRPGTANSPLHF.

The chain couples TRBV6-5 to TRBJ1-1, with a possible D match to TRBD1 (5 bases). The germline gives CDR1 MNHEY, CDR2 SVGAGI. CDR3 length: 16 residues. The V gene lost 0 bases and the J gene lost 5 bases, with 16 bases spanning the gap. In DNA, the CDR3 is TGTGCCAGCAGTTACTCGGGGGGGGTTGGAGGGACTGAAGCTTTCTTT. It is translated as CASSYSGGVGGTEAFF.

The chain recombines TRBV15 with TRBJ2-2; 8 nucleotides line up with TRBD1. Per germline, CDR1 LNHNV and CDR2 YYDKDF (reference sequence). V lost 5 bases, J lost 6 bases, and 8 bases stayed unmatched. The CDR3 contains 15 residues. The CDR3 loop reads CATSYGQGGAGELFF. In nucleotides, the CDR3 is TGTGCCACCAGCTATGGACAGGGTGGTGCCGGGGAGCTGTTTTTT.

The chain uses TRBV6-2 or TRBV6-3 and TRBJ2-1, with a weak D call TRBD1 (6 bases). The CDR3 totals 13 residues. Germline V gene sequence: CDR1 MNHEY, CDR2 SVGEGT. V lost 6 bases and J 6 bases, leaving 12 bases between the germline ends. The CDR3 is CASSTTGFNEQFF. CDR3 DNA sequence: TGTGCCAGCAGCACCACAGGGTTCAATGAGCAGTTCTTC.

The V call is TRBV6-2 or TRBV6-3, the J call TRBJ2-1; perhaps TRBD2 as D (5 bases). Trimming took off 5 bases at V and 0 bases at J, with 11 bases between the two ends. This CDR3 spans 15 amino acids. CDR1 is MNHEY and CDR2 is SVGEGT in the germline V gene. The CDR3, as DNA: TGTGCCAGCAGTACGGCCGGGGTCTCCTACAATGAGCAGTTCTTC. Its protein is CASSTAGVSYNEQFF.

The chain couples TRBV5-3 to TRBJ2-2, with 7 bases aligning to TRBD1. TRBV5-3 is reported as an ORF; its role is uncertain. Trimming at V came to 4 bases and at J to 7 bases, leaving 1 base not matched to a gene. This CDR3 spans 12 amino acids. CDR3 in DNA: TGTGCCAGAAGCCAGGGGGTCGGGGAGCTGTTTTTT. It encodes CARSQGVGELFF.

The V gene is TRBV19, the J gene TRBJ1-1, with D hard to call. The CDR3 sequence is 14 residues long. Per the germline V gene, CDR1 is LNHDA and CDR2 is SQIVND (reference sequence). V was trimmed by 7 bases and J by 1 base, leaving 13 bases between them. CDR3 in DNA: TGTGCCAGTACCAGACGGCAGCGGAACACTGAAGCTTTCTTT. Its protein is CASTRRQRNTEAFF.

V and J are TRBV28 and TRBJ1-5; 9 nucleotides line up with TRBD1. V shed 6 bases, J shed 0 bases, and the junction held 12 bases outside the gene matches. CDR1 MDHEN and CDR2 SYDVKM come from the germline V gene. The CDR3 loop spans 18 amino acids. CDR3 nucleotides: TGTGCCAGCAGGCCAACAGGGGGCATCGAATATAGCAATCAGCCCCAGCATTTT. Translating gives CASRPTGGIEYSNQPQHF.

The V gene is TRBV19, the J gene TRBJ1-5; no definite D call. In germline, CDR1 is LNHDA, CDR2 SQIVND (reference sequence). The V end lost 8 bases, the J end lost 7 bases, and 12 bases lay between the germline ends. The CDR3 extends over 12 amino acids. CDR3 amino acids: CASRGSGQPQHF. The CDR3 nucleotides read TGTGCCAGTCGTGGCAGCGGCCAGCCCCAGCATTTT.

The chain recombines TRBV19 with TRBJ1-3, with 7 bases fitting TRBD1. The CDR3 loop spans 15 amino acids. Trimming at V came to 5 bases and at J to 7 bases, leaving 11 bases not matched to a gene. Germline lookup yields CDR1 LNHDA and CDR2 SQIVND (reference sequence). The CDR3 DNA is TGTGCCAGTAGTGCCAGGACAGGAGGAGAGAACACCATATATTTT. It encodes CASSARTGGENTIYF.

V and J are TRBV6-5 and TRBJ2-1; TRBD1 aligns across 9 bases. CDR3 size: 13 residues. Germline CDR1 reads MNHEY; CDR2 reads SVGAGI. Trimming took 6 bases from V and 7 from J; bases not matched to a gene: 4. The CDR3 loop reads CASRLTGGNEQFF. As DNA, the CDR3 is TGTGCCAGCAGATTGACAGGGGGGAATGAGCAGTTCTTC.

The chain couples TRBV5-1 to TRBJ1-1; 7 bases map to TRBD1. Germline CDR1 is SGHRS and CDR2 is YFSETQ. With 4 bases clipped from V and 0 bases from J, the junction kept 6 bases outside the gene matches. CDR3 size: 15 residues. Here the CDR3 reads CASSGPQGVNTEAFF. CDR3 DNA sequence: TGCGCCAGCAGCGGCCCTCAGGGGGTGAACACTGAAGCTTTCTTT.

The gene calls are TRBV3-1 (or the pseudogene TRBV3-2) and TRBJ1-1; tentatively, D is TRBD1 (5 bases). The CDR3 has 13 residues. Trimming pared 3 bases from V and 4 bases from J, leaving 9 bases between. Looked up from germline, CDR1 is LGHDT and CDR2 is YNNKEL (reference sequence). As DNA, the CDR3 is TGTGCCAGCAGCCACCAGGGTGGCACTGAAGCTTTCTTT. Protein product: CASSHQGGTEAFF.

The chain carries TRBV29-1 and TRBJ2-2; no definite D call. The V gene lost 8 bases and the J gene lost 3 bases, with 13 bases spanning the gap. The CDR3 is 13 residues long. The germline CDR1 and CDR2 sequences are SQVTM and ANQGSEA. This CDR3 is CSYGMTYTGELFF. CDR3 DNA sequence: TGCAGCTACGGAATGACTTACACCGGGGAGCTGTTTTTT.

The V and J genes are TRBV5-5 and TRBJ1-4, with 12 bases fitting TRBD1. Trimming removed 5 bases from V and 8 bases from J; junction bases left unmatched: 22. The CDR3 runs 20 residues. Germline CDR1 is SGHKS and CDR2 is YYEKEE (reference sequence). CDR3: CASSRTPGTGGAGDQEKLFF. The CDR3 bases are TGTGCCAGCAGTCGCACCCCAGGGACAGGGGGCGCGGGGGACCAAGAAAAACTGTTTTTT. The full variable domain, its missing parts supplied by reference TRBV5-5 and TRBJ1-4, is DAGVTQSPTHLIKTRGQQVTLRCSPISGHKSVSWYQQVLGQGPQFIFQYYEKEERGRGNFPDRFSARQFPNYSSELNVNALLLGDSALYLCASSRTPGTGGAGDQEKLFFGSGTQLSVL.

CDR3 in amino acids: CASSDSGKNTGELFF. The DNA of the CDR3 is TGTGCCAGCAGCGATAGCGGGAAGAACACCGGGGAGCTGTTTTTT. The chain employs TRBV5-4 and TRBJ2-2, with 8 bases lining up with TRBD2. The germline CDR1 and CDR2 sequences are SGHNT and YYREEE (reference sequence). The CDR3 consists of 15 residues. V dropped 4 bases and J dropped 1; count of bases not matched to a gene: 3. The variable domain in full, with the rest retrieved from reference TRBV5-4 and TRBJ2-2, is ETGVTQSPTHLIKTRGQQVTLRCSSQSGHNTVSWYQQALGQGPQFIFQYYREEENGRGNFPPRFSGLQFPNYSSELNVNALELDDSALYLCASSDSGKNTGELFFGEGSRLTVL.